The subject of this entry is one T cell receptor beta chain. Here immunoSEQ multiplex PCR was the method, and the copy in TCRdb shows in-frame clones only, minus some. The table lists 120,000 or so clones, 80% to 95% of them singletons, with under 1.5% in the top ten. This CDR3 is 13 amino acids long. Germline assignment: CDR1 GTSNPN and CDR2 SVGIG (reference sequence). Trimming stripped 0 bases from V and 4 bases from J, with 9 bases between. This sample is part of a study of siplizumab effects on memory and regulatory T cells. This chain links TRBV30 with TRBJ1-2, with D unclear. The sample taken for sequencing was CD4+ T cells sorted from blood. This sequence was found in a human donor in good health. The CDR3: CAWSVSGIYGYTF. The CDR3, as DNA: TGTGCCTGGAGTGTATCGGGCATCTATGGCTACACCTTC. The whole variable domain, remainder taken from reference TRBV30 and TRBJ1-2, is SQTIHQWPATLVQPVGSPLSLECTVEGTSNPNLYWYRQAAGRGLQLLFYSVGIGQISSEVPQNLSASRPQDRQFILSSKKLLLSDSGFYLCAWSVSGIYGYTFGSGTRLTVV.